This T cell receptor beta chain derives from a study of glioma-infiltrating T cells. Study results and limitations: Tissue-blood divergence was below expectation in non-neoplastic patients, above in gliomas. Only very few CDR3 sequences appeared in both tissue and blood.

The CDR3 spans 14 residues. Germline lookup yields CDR1 MDHEN and CDR2 SYDVKM. For this clonotype: What it binds is not known. Germline and junction disagree at one end, which may indicate a read error.

TCR alpha and beta CDR3 regions were amplified from RNA using iRepertoire nested multiplex PCR. Input was roughly 85-450 ng of tissue mRNA or PBMC total RNA. TCRdb independently ran MiXCR on the multiplex PCR reads; one entry per CDR3 protein. The sample comprises about 140,000 distinct CDR3 sequences, 39% of which are singletons, and about 18% rests with the top ten. The V and J genes are TRBV28 and TRBJ2-7; a weak D match, TRBD2 (5 bases). Sequencing was carried out using glioma tissue, nonneoplastic brain tissue, or PBMCs (not recorded which). The clonotype originates from a human donor with low-grade glioma or glioblastoma, undergoing nonglioma brain surgery, or in good health (not recorded which). CDR3 DNA sequence: TGTGCCAGCAGCTTGACGAGCCCGGGGTACGGGCAGTACTTC. Protein sequence: CASSLTSPGYGQYF.